Following are 13 T cell receptor beta chains from one sample sequenced in a study of CD8+ T cells in alopecia areata. Treatment noted: oral pan-JAK inhibitor, 5-10 mg twice daily. Extracted RNA was reverse transcribed, and the resulting cDNA served as sequencing template. The method was immunoSEQ multiplex PCR; TCRdb's version includes in-frame clones alone and lacks a portion of them. This sample has under 150,000 clones, with around 60% found just once. Sample: CD4+ T cells sorted from blood, taken at week 4, from a patient treated with tofacitinib. These receptors came from a human donor with alopecia areata.

In this sample, this clone turned up a few times. The chain joins TRBV7-2 to TRBJ1-3; D is uncertain. Trimming removed 5 bases from V and 2 bases from J, with 10 bases in between. Germline V gene data show CDR1 as SGHTA and CDR2 as FQGNSA. The CDR3 runs to 14 residues. CDR3: CASSPGRAGNTIYF. CDR3 DNA sequence: TGTGCCAGCAGCCCTGGGAGGGCTGGAAACACCATATATTTT.

The sample holds a few counts of this clone. J is TRBJ1-3 and V is TRBV5-5; D not resolved. The CDR3 loop spans 15 amino acids. Trimming took 0 bases from V and 0 from J, leaving 7 bases between them. Germline V gene data show CDR1 as SGHKS and CDR2 as YYEKEE (reference sequence). CDR3 sequence: CASSLAPSSGNTIYF. The CDR3 DNA reads TGTGCCAGCAGCTTGGCGCCTAGCTCTGGAAACACCATATATTTT.

The chain carries TRBV7-8 and TRBJ1-2, with D possibly being TRBD1 (5 bases). This CDR3 spans 18 amino acids. The ends were cut back, 2 bases at V and 2 bases at J, with 21 bases in the middle. CDR1 is SGHVS, CDR2 FQNEAQ, per germline. CDR3 residues: CASSLSVIRQTVNYGYTF. The CDR3 region has the DNA TGTGCCAGCAGCTTAAGCGTGATTAGACAGACCGTCAACTATGGCTACACCTTC.

In nucleotides, the CDR3 is TGTGCCAGCAGGAGGCAAGGGGGGAGCACAGATACGCAGTATTTT. The encoded protein is CASRRQGGSTDTQYF. The chain is built from TRBV6-5 and TRBJ2-3; D tentatively fits TRBD1 or TRBD2 (6 bases each). From germline, CDR1 is MNHEY and CDR2 SVGAGI. There are 15 residues in the CDR3. Trimming cost V 6 bases and J 0 bases, with 13 bases left between them.

The sample holds a few counts of this clone. The CDR3 loop reads CASSEAGGNTIYF. The CDR3 region has the DNA TGTGCCAGCAGTGAAGCGGGGGGAAACACCATATATTTT. The rearrangement uses TRBV2 and TRBJ1-3; no reliable D call. CDR1 is SNHLY and CDR2 is FYNNEI in the germline V gene. Trimming took 0 bases from V and 4 from J, leaving 4 bases between them. This CDR3 is 13 amino acids long.

The rearrangement joins TRBV19 to TRBJ2-7; D may be TRBD1 (6 bases). CDR1 LNHDA and CDR2 SQIVND come from the germline V gene (reference sequence). There are 15 residues in the CDR3. V shed 5 bases and J shed 1 base, with 15 bases lying between them. The CDR3 nucleotides are TGTGCCAGTAGTCTACAGGGCCACCCTTCCTACGAGCAGTACTTC. As protein: CASSLQGHPSYEQYF.

To note about this clone: Other DNA variants within this sample encode the same CDR3. The chain joins TRBV30 to TRBJ1-2; a possible D gene is TRBD1 (6 bases). The ends were cut back, 4 bases at V and 4 bases at J, with 10 bases in the middle. CDR1 is GTSNPN and CDR2 is SVGIG in the germline V gene (reference sequence). CDR3 length: 12 amino acids. CDR3 sequence reads: CAWTSTGYGYTF. The DNA for the CDR3 is TGTGCCTGGACCTCGACAGGCTATGGCTACACCTTC.

There are a few counts of this clone. This chain connects TRBV27 to TRBJ2-2; unclear D gene. CDR1 is MNHEY, CDR2 SMNVEV, per germline (reference sequence). V dropped 2 bases and J dropped 2 bases, with 3 bases sitting between them. The CDR3 covers 13 residues. CDR3 residues: CASSLANTGELFF. CDR3 sequence (DNA): TGTGCCAGCAGTTTAGCCAACACCGGGGAGCTGTTTTTT.

This chain joins TRBV5-1 and TRBJ1-6; D gene ambiguous. The germline V and J ends were trimmed by 2 bases and 7 bases, with 10 bases remaining between them. CDR3 size: 14 residues. CDR1 is SGHRS, CDR2 YFSETQ, per germline. CDR3 in amino acids: CASSLAHRNSPLHF. Written as DNA, the CDR3 is TGCGCCAGCAGCTTAGCGCACAGAAATTCACCCCTCCACTTT.

This chain joins TRBV29-1 and TRBJ1-1; 10 bases are a match to TRBD1. This CDR3 comprises 12 residues. V dropped 4 bases and J dropped 6; count of bases not matched to a gene: 2. CDR1 is SQVTM, CDR2 ANQGSEA, per germline. CDR3 loop: CSVGGQGAEAFF. As DNA, the CDR3 is TGCAGCGTTGGAGGACAGGGGGCTGAAGCTTTCTTT.

The V and J genes are TRBV4-3 and TRBJ2-3; 12 bases agree with TRBD1. CDR1 and CDR2 from the germline V gene are LGHNA and YSLEER. The CDR3 is made up of 17 amino acids. The trim removed 1 base at V and 5 bases at J, leaving 7 bases unmatched. The CDR3 DNA reads TGCGCCAGCAGCCAAGGATTGGGACAGGGGGCCGGAGATACGCAGTATTTT. It codes for CASSQGLGQGAGDTQYF.

This clone was recorded a few times. The rearrangement uses TRBV7-2 and TRBJ2-3; 8 bases are a match to TRBD1. Losses at the gene ends were 5 bases for V and 4 bases for J; bases not matched to a gene: 5. The germline V gene encodes CDR1 SGHTA and CDR2 FQGNSA. This CDR3 spans 14 amino acids. This CDR3 is CASSIQGGADTQYF. For the CDR3, the DNA is TGTGCCAGCAGCATACAGGGGGGCGCAGATACGCAGTATTTT.

The DNA for the CDR3 is TGTGCCTGGAGTGTAGCCAGGGCTGGGGGAAATCAGCCCCAGCATTTT. Encoded protein: CAWSVARAGGNQPQHF. V usage is TRBV30 and J usage is TRBJ1-5; TRBD1 might be the D (5 bases). Germline CDR1 and CDR2: GTSNPN and SVGIG (reference sequence). The CDR3 extends over 16 amino acids. Trimming took off 0 bases at V and 4 bases at J, with 16 bases between the two ends.